This entry lists 8 T cell receptor beta chains sequenced from one sample in a study of Ad26.COV2.S vaccination and SARS-CoV-2 variants. Treatment denoted: 15 to 20 received Ad26.COV2.S at low or high dose, single or two shots; roughly 5 received placebo; per-sample allocation not given. At day 63 after the first vaccine or placebo injection, samples were drawn. Produced via immunoSEQ multiplex PCR; TCRdb's table is partial and in-frame only. The sample gives under 500,000 clones, 92% of which show up once; approximately 1.7% is in the top ten. Here the sequenced sample was peripheral blood, taken in a trial of Ad26.COV2.S vaccine versus placebo. The receptors originated from a person between 18 and 65 years old who received the Ad26.COV2.S COVID-19 vaccine or a placebo.

The V call is TRBV27, the J call TRBJ2-7; D possibly uses TRBD1 or TRBD2 (5 bases each). The V end lost 0 bases, the J end lost 2 bases, and 14 bases lay between the germline ends. CDR1 is MNHEY and CDR2 is SMNVEV in the germline V gene (reference sequence). CDR3 length equals 16 residues. CDR3: CASSLSFAPGPYEQYF. The CDR3 DNA reads TGTGCCAGCAGTTTATCGTTTGCCCCGGGGCCCTACGAGCAGTACTTC.

The rearrangement uses TRBV5-4 and TRBJ2-7, with 11 bases lining up with TRBD2. V was pared by 1 base and J by 3 bases, with 9 bases of the junction left unmatched. Germline V lookup: CDR1 SGHNT, CDR2 YYREEE (reference sequence). There are 17 residues in the CDR3. The CDR3: CASSLRVLAGVLYEQYF. The DNA for the CDR3 is TGTGCCAGCAGCTTGAGGGTACTAGCGGGGGTTCTCTACGAGCAGTACTTC.

The chain couples TRBV24-1 to TRBJ1-1, with a weak D call TRBD1 (6 bases). V dropped 9 bases and J dropped 0 bases, with 19 bases sitting between them. Germline assignment: CDR1 KGHDR and CDR2 SFDVKD. The CDR3 covers 16 residues. CDR3 nucleotides: TGTGCCACCCGCCTTATGGCAGGGGACATGAACACTGAAGCTTTCTTT. Translated: CATRLMAGDMNTEAFF.

The V and J genes are TRBV5-6 and TRBJ2-1; D not resolved. Trimming removed 1 base from V and 0 bases from J, with 11 bases in between. Germline CDR1 reads SGHDT; CDR2 reads YYEEEE. The CDR3 contains 16 residues. The CDR3 coding sequence is TGTGCCAGCAGCTTGTCTGGCAGGACCTCCTACAATGAGCAGTTCTTC. Protein product: CASSLSGRTSYNEQFF. The full variable domain, its missing parts supplied by reference TRBV5-6 and TRBJ2-1, is DAGVTQSPTHLIKTRGQQVTLRCSPKSGHDTVSWYQQALGQGPQFIFQYYEEEERQRGNFPDRFSGHQFPNYSSELNVNALLLGDSALYLCASSLSGRTSYNEQFFGPGTRLTVL.

V is TRBV4-1 and J is TRBJ1-1; no firm D call. This CDR3 spans 15 amino acids. The germline gives CDR1 MGHRA, CDR2 YSYEKL. Deletions cut 0 bases from V and 1 base from J, with 9 bases between. CDR3 protein: CASSQDRQQNTEAFF. As DNA, the CDR3 is TGCGCCAGCAGCCAAGATCGTCAGCAGAACACTGAAGCTTTCTTT.

V usage is TRBV7-2 and J usage is TRBJ2-5; the match to TRBD2 covers 7 bases. After removal of 0 bases from V and 2 bases from J, the junction contained 3 bases not matched to a gene. CDR3 length: 15 residues. Germline-derived CDR1 and CDR2 are SGHTA and FQGNSA. In DNA, the CDR3 is TGTGCCAGCAGCTTAGCCCGGACTAGGCAAGAGACCCAGTACTTC. Protein: CASSLARTRQETQYF. Looking up the rest from reference TRBV7-2 and TRBJ2-5 gives the full variable domain: GAGVSQSPSNKVTEKGKDVELRCDPISGHTALYWYRQSLGQGLEFLIYFQGNSAPDKSGLPSDRFSAERTGGSVSTLTIQRTQQEDSAVYLCASSLARTRQETQYFGPGTRLLVL.

The chain links TRBV19 to TRBJ2-1, with a weak D call TRBD2 (6 bases). The germline V and J ends were trimmed by 8 bases and 14 bases, with 22 bases remaining between them. The germline V gene encodes CDR1 LNHDA and CDR2 SQIVND (reference sequence). CDR3 length: 13 residues. CDR3 bases: TGTGCCAGTTCCCACGTTCTGGGGGGTTCGGAGTTCTTC. Its translation is CASSHVLGGSEFF.

This clone was recorded only once. This chain joins TRBV28 and TRBJ2-5; D possibly uses TRBD1 or TRBD2 (6 bases each). The CDR3 loop spans 14 amino acids. The germline V and J ends were trimmed by 8 bases and 5 bases, with 18 bases remaining between them. Germline V gives CDR1 MDHEN, CDR2 SYDVKM. The CDR3, as DNA: TGTGCCAGCCTCAGGGCCGGGGGCGCGGAGACCCAGTACTTC. The encoded protein is CASLRAGGAETQYF.